Detailed here is one T cell receptor (beta chain). Its antigen remains unknown. These data are taken from a study of cytomegalovirus exposure and HLA in healthy donors. Findings and caveats of the study: A link between a missense DCLRE1C variant and TCR beta V- and J-gene trimming emerged from a later analysis.

This PCR relied on a set of 60 Vbeta primers and 13 Jbeta primers. Sequencing used immunoSEQ multiplex PCR; TCRdb keeps in-frame clones, though not all of them. The sample lists about 87,000 clones; over 65% were seen once. This TCR derives from a man aged 25-45 years in good health and CMV-seropositive. The sample consisted of PBMCs.

The CDR3, as DNA: TGTGCCAGCAGCCAAGACAATTCCGGCGGACAGCGGGAGGGGACAGATACGCAGTATTTT. Its protein product is CASSQDNSGGQREGTDTQYF. The rearrangement uses TRBV4-2 and TRBJ2-3; TRBD2 matches at 10 bases. This CDR3 comprises 20 residues. In germline, CDR1 is LGHNA, CDR2 YNFKEQ. V trimming: 0 bases; J trimming: 3 bases; junction bases outside the gene matches: 15.